The 16 T cell receptor beta chains listed next were all sequenced from one sample in a study of response to subunit inactivated influenza vaccine. In TCRdb, the RT-PCR reads were re-called with MiXCR into one record per CDR3 protein. This sample yields hundreds of thousands of distinct CDR3 sequences, of which over 9.5% are seen a single time; roughly a tenth belongs to the top ten. The sample was PBMCs from blood, taken on the day of vaccination. These receptors were collected from a man in his forties or fifties who received an inactivated influenza vaccine.

The chain has TRBV7-9 and TRBJ2-2, with TRBD2 matching 8 bases. CDR3 length: 17 amino acids. V was clipped by 1 base and J by 5 bases; unmatched bases: 9. CDR1 and CDR2 (germline): SEHNR, FQNEAQ (reference sequence). The CDR3 loop is CASSLGGVAGTTGELFF. DNA of the CDR3: TGTGCCAGCAGCTTAGGCGGAGTAGCGGGGACGACCGGGGAGCTGTTTTTT.

The chain has TRBV29-1 and TRBJ1-1; D is perhaps TRBD1 (6 bases). Germline CDR1 SQVTM, CDR2 ANQGSEA. V lost 7 bases and J lost 0, with 12 bases in between. The CDR3 has 13 residues. The CDR3 spells CSGWGTLNTEAFF. Here the CDR3 DNA reads TGCAGCGGGTGGGGGACATTGAACACTGAAGCTTTCTTT.

This clonotype was seen a few times. The rearrangement links TRBV7-2 to TRBJ1-5; TRBD1 might be the D (5 bases). Trimming shortened V by 1 base and J by 5 bases, and 12 bases separated the two germline ends. Germline values: CDR1 SGHTA, CDR2 FQGNSA. The CDR3 spans 15 residues. CDR3 nucleotide sequence: TGTGCCAGCAGCTTAGGGACAACAAGGGATCAGCCCCAGCATTTT. Translated: CASSLGTTRDQPQHF.

The rearrangement joins TRBV5-5 to TRBJ1-5; D ambiguous. Trimming took off 7 bases at V and 2 bases at J, with 4 bases between the two ends. From germline, CDR1 is SGHKS and CDR2 YYEKEE (reference sequence). This CDR3 contains 11 residues. CDR3 sequence: CASGGNQPQHF. CDR3 bases: TGTGCCAGCGGTGGCAATCAGCCCCAGCATTTT.

V gene TRBV11-2 combines with J gene TRBJ2-5; D is perhaps TRBD1 (6 bases). The CDR3 has 14 residues. The V and J ends lost 5 bases and 1 base respectively, with 11 bases between them. Looked up from germline, CDR1 is SGHAT and CDR2 is FQNNGV. In DNA form, the CDR3 reads TGTGCCAGCAGCATATGGACAGCCCAAGAGACCCAGTACTTC. This codes for CASSIWTAQETQYF.

The chain is built from TRBV6-2 or TRBV6-3 and TRBJ2-7; no clear D gene. The CDR3 runs 16 residues. V lost 2 bases and J 6 bases, leaving 20 bases between the germline ends. Germline-derived CDR1 and CDR2 are MNHEY and SVGEGT. The CDR3 DNA is TGTGCCAGCAGTTACAACCATTCGTCCCCCCTGTTCGAGCAGTACTTC. Translating it yields CASSYNHSSPLFEQYF.

In its sample, this clonotype was seen many times. The gene calls are TRBV5-1 and TRBJ1-1; possibly TRBD1 for D (5 bases). Germline V CDR1 and CDR2: SGHRS, YFSETQ. The V and J ends lost 4 bases and 11 bases respectively, with 24 bases between them. The CDR3 is 15 amino acids. This CDR3 reads CASSLFSTDQGAAFF. The CDR3 DNA follows: TGCGCCAGCAGCCTCTTCTCTACGGACCAGGGCGCGGCTTTCTTT.

In this sample, this clonotype turned up a few times. This chain links TRBV4-2 with TRBJ1-1, with no clear D. This CDR3 has 13 residues. Germline V lookup: CDR1 LGHNA, CDR2 YNFKEQ. The V end was cut by 0 bases, the J end by 5 bases, with 7 bases between. CDR3 DNA sequence: TGTGCCAGCAGCCAAGATCTAAGTACTGAAGCTTTCTTT. Its protein is CASSQDLSTEAFF.

This clonotype occurred a few times. The V call is TRBV28, the J call TRBJ2-1, with 7 bases identical to TRBD2. Germline values: CDR1 MDHEN, CDR2 SYDVKM. The junction had 9 bases not matched to a gene; V was cut back by 6 bases and J by 7 bases. The CDR3 has 14 amino acids. CDR3 DNA sequence: TGTGCCAGCAGACCTCCTGCCGGGGGGAATGAGCAGTTCTTC. It is translated as CASRPPAGGNEQFF. Full variable domain (outside the CDR3, taken from reference TRBV28 and TRBJ2-1): DVKVTQSSRYLVKRTGEKVFLECVQDMDHENMFWYRQDPGLGLRLIYFSYDVKMKEKGDIPEGYSVSREKKERFSLILESASTNQTSMYLCASRPPAGGNEQFFGPGTRLTVL.

This clonotype was detected a few times. V gene TRBV5-1 combines with J gene TRBJ2-5, with 12 bases fitting TRBD1. The J segment lost 5 bases and the V segment lost 6 bases, leaving 14 bases of the junction unmatched. The germline V gene has CDR1 SGHRS and CDR2 YFSETQ. This CDR3 is built from 17 residues. The CDR3 nucleotides are TGCGCCAGCACCAAGGAGGGACAGGGGGCGTTCGGTGAGACCCAGTACTTC. This sequence encodes CASTKEGQGAFGETQYF. Full variable domain (remainder filled in from reference TRBV5-1 and TRBJ2-5): KAGVTQTPRYLIKTRGQQVTLSCSPISGHRSVSWYQQTPGQGLQFLFEYFSETQRNKGNFPGRFSGRQFSNSRSEMNVSTLELGDSALYLCASTKEGQGAFGETQYFGPGTRLLVL.

This clonotype was detected a few times. The chain joins TRBV7-9 to TRBJ2-7, with TRBD2 as a possible D gene (5 bases). The CDR3 has 13 amino acids. The ends were cut back, 2 bases at V and 7 bases at J, with 12 bases in the middle. CDR1 is SEHNR, CDR2 FQNEAQ, per germline (reference sequence). This CDR3 is CASSLSGGQEQYF. The CDR3 nucleotides are TGTGCCAGCAGCTTATCTGGCGGGCAAGAGCAGTACTTC. Together with reference TRBV7-9 and TRBJ2-7, the CDR3 gives the full variable domain: DTGVSQNPRHKITKRGQNVTFRCDPISEHNRLYWYRQTLGQGPEFLTYFQNEAQLEKSRLLSDRFSAERPKGSFSTLEIQRTEQGDSAMYLCASSLSGGQEQYFGPGTRLTVT.

The chain couples TRBV29-1 to TRBJ1-1; D remains ambiguous. The length of the CDR3 is 13 residues. Per the germline V gene, CDR1 is SQVTM and CDR2 is ANQGSEA. V lost 4 bases, J lost 0 bases, and 9 bases lay in between. CDR3 nucleotides: TGCAGCGTTGTGGGGAGGGTGAACACTGAAGCTTTCTTT. It encodes CSVVGRVNTEAFF.

This clonotype was recorded a few times. The chain recombines TRBV6-2 or TRBV6-3 with TRBJ2-2, with TRBD2 as a possible D gene (7 bases). V was shortened by 7 bases and J by 4 bases, with 13 bases between the two germline ends. Germline V gene lookup returns CDR1 MNHEY and CDR2 SVGEGT. This CDR3 contains 14 residues. The CDR3 DNA sequence: TGTGCCAGCAACGATGGGGGGGCCACCGGGGAGCTGTTTTTT. Translated: CASNDGGATGELFF.

CDR3: CASSQEWGLASNEQFF. The CDR3 region has the DNA TGTGCCAGCAGCCAAGAATGGGGACTAGCCAGCAATGAGCAGTTCTTC. This rearrangement joins TRBV4-2 to TRBJ2-1, with 9 bases lining up with TRBD2. Trimming took 0 bases from V and 6 from J; bases not matched to a gene: 6. The germline CDR1 and CDR2 sequences are LGHNA and YNFKEQ. This CDR3 region has 16 residues.

This clonotype was counted only a few times. The chain employs TRBV12-3 or TRBV12-4 and TRBJ2-7, with 8 bases lining up with TRBD1. This CDR3 spans 14 amino acids. V lost 4 bases to trimming and J lost 4 bases; unmatched junction nucleotides: 6. The CDR3: CASSSQDREYEQYF. The CDR3 DNA follows: TGTGCCAGCAGTTCCCAGGACAGGGAGTACGAGCAGTACTTC.

In this sample, this clonotype turned up a few times. This chain uses TRBV19 with TRBJ2-7; D tentatively reads TRBD1 or TRBD2 (6 bases each). CDR1 and CDR2 (germline): LNHDA, SQIVND (reference sequence). The CDR3 runs 15 residues. V lost 5 bases, J lost 3 bases, and 17 bases lay in between. As DNA, the CDR3 is TGTGCCAGTAGTTTGGGGGCGGGAAAGGTCTACGAGCAGTACTTC. Translated, it gives CASSLGAGKVYEQYF.